The sequence of this TCR beta chain was determined in a study of blood T cell repertoires in COVID-19 (TCRdb year 2020). As for the study more broadly: Samples from collaborators originated in the United States, Italy and Spain and spanned both the acute and convalescent phases of COVID-19. The samples were drawn from two sources: the first 160 participants of the ongoing ImmuneRACE study, and 1,000 to 1,500 subjects contributed by 6 global collaborators. Deeply sampled blood TCRbeta repertoires from subjects exposed to, actively infected with, or recovered from COVID-19 were included in the dataset. The repertoires were released in a freely available public database meant as a resource for research on the immune response to SARS-CoV-2. Sample metadata almost always included a de-identified subject ID, COVID-19 status, age in years and sex. The prospective study material was composed of cDNA or gDNA derived from T cells, B-cell-depleted T cells, or PBMCs. Where available, HLA class I and class II types were obtained from metadata supplied by the sample provider rather than from assay-based typing. Beyond this particular receptor, the publication reports: The quantity of clinical and demographic metadata differed by source and by participant and was supplied without curation.

About this clone itself: Its binding antigen is unknown. No per-base quality is available; no much larger clone lies one base away.

Via the germline V gene, CDR1 is SGDLS and CDR2 YYNGEE. The CDR3 sequence holds 18 residues, the cysteine and phenylalanine included. Just the 54-base CDR3 DNA is kept, in frame starting at base 1. V loses 0 bases of germline sequence and J loses 1 base, and the interval between the two ends is 19 bases. Each collaborating institution followed its own protocols to collect whole blood in K2EDTA tubes. For TCRbeta analysis, collaborators shipped samples as frozen whole blood, isolated PBMCs, or DNA extracted from either of those sample types. TCRbeta CDR3 regions were amplified from genomic DNA by means of the immunoSEQ Assay, a bias-controlled multiplex PCR. The study's processing was this. The number of nucleated cells in each sample was estimated from the amplification of reference gene primers within the assay. To quantify the absolute abundance of each unique TCRbeta CDR3 rearrangement, sequence reads were collapsed and filtered. For each sample, productive Simpson clonality was calculated as the square root of Simpson's diversity index over productive rearrangements. Held by TCRdb, this immuneACCESS table contains in-frame sequences only and omits some clones. Under half of the omission traces to an unresolved V gene where checked; the cause of the rest is unknown. From that table come the V and J calls and clone size; the DNA was used to work out D and trimming. For this sample there are about 89,000 clones; about nine tenths appear just once. About 16% of the sample is taken by the ten largest.

Sequenced: peripheral blood. The chain couples TRBV9 to TRBJ2-5, with a weak D call of TRBD1 (5 bases match). This TCR came from a male donor with acute or convalescent COVID-19. The DNA is TGTGCCAGCAGCGTAGGTCCCTTTCCCCAGGGCCTCCAAGAGACCCAGTACTTC. Its protein is CASSVGPFPQGLQETQYF.